This paragraph reports one T cell receptor (beta chain). Its antigen remains unknown. The data stem from a study of T cells after yellow fever vaccination. Study-wide points: Once the booster was given, most primary-vaccination clones reappeared, at about 96% for CD4 and 88% for CD8. Clonotypes appearing in both CD4 and CD8 compartments existed, and their share was small. Repertoires sorted by FACS could include abundant clonotypes that are contaminants from the bulk population.

Germline CDR1 SGHAT, CDR2 FQDESV (reference sequence). V was clipped by 4 bases and J by 3 bases; unmatched bases: 6. There are 15 residues in the CDR3. Universal primer sites and UMIs were introduced during 5'RACE template-switching synthesis of TCR cDNA. TCRdb ran MiXCR on the 5' RACE reads and lists one entry per CDR3 protein. The table lists about 580,000 distinct CDR3 sequences, roughly a sixth of them singletons. The chain joins TRBV11-1 to TRBJ2-1; 7 bases are shared with TRBD1. This receptor was taken from a man between 18 and 35 years old who received the YFV17D yellow fever vaccine. The specimen was PBMCs, collected 5 days after the first yellow fever vaccination. The CDR3 here is CASSYFGTVYNEQFF. The CDR3 DNA sequence: TGTGCCAGCAGCTATTTCGGGACAGTCTACAATGAGCAGTTCTTC.